Sequencing of this TCR beta chain was carried out in a study of regulatory and conventional T cells in RAG deficiency. Study conclusions and caveats: Omenn patients showed >85% Treg-Tconv overlap and shorter CDR3 lengths.

With respect to this clone: Its antigen is still unknown.

The CDR3 sequence is 16 residues long. The germline V gene encodes CDR1 SGHKS and CDR2 YYEKEE (reference sequence). V lost 1 base to trimming and J lost 0 bases, with 10 bases between them. The data were produced by immunoSEQ multiplex PCR, yet TCRdb's version contains in-frame clones alone and is incomplete. In the table there are several thousand clones, approximately 95% of which are singletons. Regulatory T cells were sorted from blood as CD4+ CD25-high CD127-low cells. This sample was also put to use in a study of regulatory T cells. This second study says: Primers: 52 TRBV forward and 13 TRBJ reverse.

The sequence was obtained from a human donor in good health. The chain links TRBV5-5 to TRBJ2-2; D possibly corresponds to TRBD1 (6 bases). Sequenced: CD127- CD25+ CD4+ Tregs sorted from blood. CDR3 residues: CASSLHGTPNTGELFF. The CDR3 DNA follows: TGTGCCAGCAGCTTGCATGGGACACCGAACACCGGGGAGCTGTTTTTT.